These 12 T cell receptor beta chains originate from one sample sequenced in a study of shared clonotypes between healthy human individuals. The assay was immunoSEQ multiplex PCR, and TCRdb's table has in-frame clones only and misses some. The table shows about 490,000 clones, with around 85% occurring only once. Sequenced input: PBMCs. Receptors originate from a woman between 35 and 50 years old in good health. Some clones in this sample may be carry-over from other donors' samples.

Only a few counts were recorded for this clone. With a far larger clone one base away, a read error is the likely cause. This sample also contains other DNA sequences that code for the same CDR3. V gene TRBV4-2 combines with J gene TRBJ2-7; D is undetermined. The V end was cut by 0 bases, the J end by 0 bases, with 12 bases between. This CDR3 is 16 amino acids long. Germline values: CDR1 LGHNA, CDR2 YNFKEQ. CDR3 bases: TGTGCCAGCAGCCAAGAGCTGGCGGTTAACTCCTACGAGCAGTACTTC. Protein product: CASSQELAVNSYEQYF.

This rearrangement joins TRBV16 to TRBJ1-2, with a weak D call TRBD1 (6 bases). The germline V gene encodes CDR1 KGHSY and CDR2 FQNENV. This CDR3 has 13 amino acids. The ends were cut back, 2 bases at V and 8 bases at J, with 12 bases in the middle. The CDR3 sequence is CASSQATGNGYTF. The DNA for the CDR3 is TGTGCCAGCAGCCAAGCTACAGGGAACGGCTACACCTTC.

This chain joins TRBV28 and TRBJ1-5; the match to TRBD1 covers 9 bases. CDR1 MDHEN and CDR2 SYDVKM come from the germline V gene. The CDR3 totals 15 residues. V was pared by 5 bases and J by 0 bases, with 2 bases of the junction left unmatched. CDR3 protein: CASSNRGPSNQPQHF. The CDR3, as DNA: TGTGCCAGCAGTAACAGGGGGCCTAGCAATCAGCCCCAGCATTTT. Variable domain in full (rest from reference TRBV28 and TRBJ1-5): DVKVTQSSRYLVKRTGEKVFLECVQDMDHENMFWYRQDPGLGLRLIYFSYDVKMKEKGDIPEGYSVSREKKERFSLILESASTNQTSMYLCASSNRGPSNQPQHFGDGTRLSIL.

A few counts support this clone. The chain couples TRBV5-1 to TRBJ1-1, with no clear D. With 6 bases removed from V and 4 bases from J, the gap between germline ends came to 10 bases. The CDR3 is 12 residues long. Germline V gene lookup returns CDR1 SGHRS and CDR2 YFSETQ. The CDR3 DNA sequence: TGCGCCAGCATAGGGAGTGGCACTGAAGCTTTCTTT. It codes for CASIGSGTEAFF.

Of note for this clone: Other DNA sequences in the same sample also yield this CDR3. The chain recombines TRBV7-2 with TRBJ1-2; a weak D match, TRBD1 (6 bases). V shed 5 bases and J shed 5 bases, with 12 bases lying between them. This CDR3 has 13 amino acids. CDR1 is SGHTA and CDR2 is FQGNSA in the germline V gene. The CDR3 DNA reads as TGTGCCAGCAGCCCGGACAGACGGTATGGCTACACCTTC. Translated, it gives CASSPDRRYGYTF.

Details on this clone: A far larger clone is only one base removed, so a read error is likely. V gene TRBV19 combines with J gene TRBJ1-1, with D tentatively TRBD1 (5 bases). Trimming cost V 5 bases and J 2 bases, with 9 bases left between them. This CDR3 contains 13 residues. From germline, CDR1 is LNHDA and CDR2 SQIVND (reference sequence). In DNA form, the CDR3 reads TGTGCCAGTAGTCCAGGGCTCAACACTGAAGCTTTCTTT. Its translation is CASSPGLNTEAFF.

This chain's CDR3 is CASSGSPIYEQYF. The CDR3 region has the DNA TGCGCCAGCAGTGGATCACCTATATACGAGCAGTACTTC. The rearrangement links TRBV10-1 to TRBJ2-7; no firm D call. V lost 4 bases and J lost 4, with 11 bases in between. The CDR3 length is 13 residues. Germline assignment: CDR1 WNHNN and CDR2 SYGVQD (reference sequence).

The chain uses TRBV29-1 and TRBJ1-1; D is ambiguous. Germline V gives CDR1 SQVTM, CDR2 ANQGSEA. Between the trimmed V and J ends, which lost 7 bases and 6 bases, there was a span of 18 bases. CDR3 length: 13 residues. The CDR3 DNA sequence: TGCAGCGCTTACCCGTACAAGGATGCTGAAGCTTTCTTT. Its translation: CSAYPYKDAEAFF.

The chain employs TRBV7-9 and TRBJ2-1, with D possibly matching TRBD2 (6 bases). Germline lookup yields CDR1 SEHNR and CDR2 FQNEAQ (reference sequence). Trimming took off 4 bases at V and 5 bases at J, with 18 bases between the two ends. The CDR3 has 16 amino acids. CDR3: CASSSIGSGPNNEQFF. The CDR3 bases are TGTGCCAGCAGCTCCATCGGTAGCGGACCAAACAATGAGCAGTTCTTC. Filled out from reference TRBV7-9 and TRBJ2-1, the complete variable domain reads DTGVSQNPRHKITKRGQNVTFRCDPISEHNRLYWYRQTLGQGPEFLTYFQNEAQLEKSRLLSDRFSAERPKGSFSTLEIQRTEQGDSAMYLCASSSIGSGPNNEQFFGPGTRLTVL.

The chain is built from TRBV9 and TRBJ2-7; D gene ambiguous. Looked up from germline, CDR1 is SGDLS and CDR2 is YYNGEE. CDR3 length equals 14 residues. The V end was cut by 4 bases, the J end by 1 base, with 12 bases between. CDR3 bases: TGTGCCAGCAGCCAAGGGCCCTTATCCTACGAGCAGTACTTC. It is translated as CASSQGPLSYEQYF.

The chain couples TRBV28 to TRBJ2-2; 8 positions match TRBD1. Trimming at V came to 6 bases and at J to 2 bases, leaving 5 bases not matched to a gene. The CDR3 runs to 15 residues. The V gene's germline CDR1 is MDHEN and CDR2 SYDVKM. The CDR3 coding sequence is TGTGCCAGCAGGAGACAGGGGATTAACACCGGGGAGCTGTTTTTT. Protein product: CASRRQGINTGELFF.

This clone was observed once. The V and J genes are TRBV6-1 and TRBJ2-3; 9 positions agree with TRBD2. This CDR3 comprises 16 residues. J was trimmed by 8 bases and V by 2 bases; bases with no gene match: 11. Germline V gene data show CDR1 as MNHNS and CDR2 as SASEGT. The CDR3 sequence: CASSEMISGSGATQYF. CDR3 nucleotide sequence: TGTGCCAGCAGTGAAATGATTAGCGGGAGCGGTGCTACGCAGTATTTT.